The present T cell receptor beta chain was sequenced within a study of vaccination effects on CD4 cells after COVID-19. This clone was picked up a small number of times. What it recognizes is unknown. Investigators separated out CD4+ T cells once more than nine days of culture had passed. Clones were read by immunoSEQ multiplex PCR, and TCRdb kept only the in-frame ones, dropping some. The sample includes around 26,000 clones, roughly 73% seen only once; the top ten take roughly 11%. The TCR originated in a human donor who received a COVID-19 vaccine. The starting material was CD4+ T cells from PBMCs cultured without peptide, obtained before COVID-19 vaccination.

The CDR3 coding sequence is TGTGCCAGCAGTGAAGCTTCTAGTGGAGATGGCTACACCTTC. This encodes CASSEASSGDGYTF. The chain has TRBV2 and TRBJ1-2; D call uncertain. The V gene lost 0 bases and the J gene lost 6 bases, with 11 bases spanning the gap. This CDR3 is 14 amino acids long. Germline CDR1 and CDR2: SNHLY and FYNNEI.